This entry features one T cell receptor beta chain sequence. This CDR3 is 17 amino acids long. Per the germline V gene, CDR1 is SEHNR and CDR2 is FQNEAQ (reference sequence). With 3 bases clipped from V and 8 bases from J, the junction kept 10 bases outside the gene matches. The sample comes from a study of blood T cell repertoires in COVID-19. Overall study context: Collection of acute and convalescent COVID-19 samples took place in the United States, Italy and Spain.

TCRdb's table, derived via immunoSEQ multiplex PCR, lists solely in-frame clones and lacks some. Of hundreds of thousands of clones listed, around 91% are singletons. V is TRBV7-9 and J is TRBJ2-1; TRBD2 agrees at 13 bases. Sequenced material: peripheral blood. The receptor was derived from a young woman who had recovered from COVID-19. This chain's CDR3 is CASSFYALAGGIYEQFF. The DNA for the CDR3 is TGTGCCAGCAGCTTCTACGCACTAGCGGGAGGGATATATGAGCAGTTCTTC.